These T cell receptor beta chains were read from a single sample in a study of OX40 agonist ivuxolimab in advanced cancers. The table came from immunoSEQ multiplex PCR; TCRdb's copy has only in-frame clones and leaves some out. The table has about 28,000 clones, more than 85% seen once. The sequences come from CD4+ or CD8+ T cells sorted from blood, collected in a trial of the OX40 agonist ivuxolimab. The receptors stem from an adult with an advanced solid tumor such as melanoma, head and neck, liver or kidney cancer. CDR3s include the opening cysteine and the closing phenylalanine or tryptophan. A D gene is named only where the DNA matches it firmly. Size is omitted from some rows. Given values are once, few, many or a class for expanded clones.

>TRBD2|.|TRBV6-6|TRBJ2-1
CASSYSAGGPQFF
TGTGCCAGCAGTTACTCGGCGGGAGGGCCTCAGTTCTTC
>.|.|TRBV2|TRBJ2-7
CASIGRESGFTYEQYF
TGTGCCAGCATCGGGAGAGAATCAGGGTTCACCTACGAGCAGTACTTC
>.|.|TRBV7-9|TRBJ2-7
CASSPALEAAGEQYF
TGTGCCAGCAGCCCCGCCCTGGAAGCGGCGGGAGAGCAGTACTTC
>.|.|TRBV19|TRBJ2-7
CASSFGIRGYEQYF
TGTGCCAGTAGCTTCGGGATAAGAGGCTACGAGCAGTACTTC
>.|.|TRBV10-2|TRBJ2-1
CASSWGATYNEQFF
TGCGCCAGCAGCTGGGGGGCGACTTACAATGAGCAGTTCTTC
>TRBD1|.|TRBV27|TRBJ1-2
CASSPGGNYGYTF
TGTGCCAGCAGCCCAGGGGGTAACTATGGCTACACCTTC
>.|few|TRBV2|TRBJ1-5
CASTRAGVNQPQHF
TGTGCCAGCACGAGGGCAGGAGTTAATCAGCCCCAGCATTTT
>.|.|TRBV5-4|TRBJ2-5
CASSFLGAGSYQETQYF
TGTGCCAGCAGCTTTCTGGGGGCAGGATCGTACCAAGAGACCCAGTACTTC
>TRBD2|.|TRBV30|TRBJ2-7
CAWSVMAGGPYEQYF
TGTGCCTGGAGTGTAATGGCGGGGGGACCCTACGAGCAGTACTTC
>.|.|TRBV28|TRBJ2-1
CASSRGGEQDEQFF
TGTGCCAGCAGTCGAGGGGGGGAACAGGATGAGCAGTTCTTC
>.|.|TRBV5-1|TRBJ2-4
CASSSGGVTDISPLAKNIQYF
TGCGCCAGCAGCTCGGGCGGGGTTACCGACATTTCTCCATTAGCCAAAAACATTCAGTACTTC
>TRBD1|.|TRBV28|TRBJ1-5
CASSPTQGSNQPQHF
TGTGCCAGCAGTCCGACACAGGGGAGCAATCAGCCCCAGCATTTT
>.|.|TRBV18|TRBJ2-7
CASSPEAYEQYF
TGTGCCAGCTCACCCGAGGCCTACGAGCAGTACTTC
>.|.|TRBV6-1|TRBJ2-7
CASTPRGVSYEQYF
TGTGCCAGCACTCCTAGGGGGGTCTCCTACGAGCAGTACTTC
>.|.|TRBV27|TRBJ2-7
CASSFAEGGYEQYF
TGTGCCAGCAGTTTCGCCGAGGGGGGATACGAGCAGTACTTC
>.|.|TRBV7-9|TRBJ2-1
CASSFLLNEQFF
TGTGCCAGCAGCTTTTTGCTCAATGAGCAGTTCTTC
>.|.|TRBV7-3|TRBJ2-5
CASSPGGGPRETQYF
TGTGCCAGCAGCCCCGGAGGGGGCCCGCGAGAGACCCAGTACTTC
>.|.|TRBV6-4|TRBJ1-1
CASRKTEMNTEAFF
TGTGCCAGCAGAAAGACGGAGATGAACACTGAAGCTTTCTTT
>.|.|TRBV6-5|TRBJ1-3
CASGRPGLSGNTIYF
TGTGCCAGCGGACGTCCAGGGCTCTCTGGAAACACCATATATTTT
>.|.|TRBV9|TRBJ2-3
CASTVGGNAANTDTQYF
TGTGCCAGCACGGTAGGAGGCAATGCGGCCAACACAGATACGCAGTATTTT
>.|.|TRBV7-9|TRBJ1-4
CASSPTGFNEKLFF
TGTGCCAGCAGCCCGACAGGTTTTAATGAAAAACTGTTTTTT
>.|once|TRBV4-2|TRBJ2-1
CASSQSDYEQFF
TGTGCCAGCAGCCAAAGTGACTATGAGCAGTTCTTC
>.|.|TRBV5-4|TRBJ2-5
CASSSGQDPWETQYF
TGTGCCAGCAGCTCTGGCCAGGACCCATGGGAGACCCAGTACTTC
>.|once|TRBV6-6|TRBJ1-2
CASTAWTALSYGYTF
TGTGCCAGCACCGCATGGACAGCGCTAAGCTATGGCTACACCTTC
>TRBD2|.|TRBV15|TRBJ2-3
CATSTSGGGSTDTQYF
TGTGCCACCAGCACTAGCGGGGGGGGAAGCACAGATACGCAGTATTTT
>.|.|TRBV5-4|TRBJ2-7
CASSLETYEQYF
TGTGCCAGCAGCTTGGAAACCTACGAGCAGTACTTC
>TRBD2|.|TRBV30|TRBJ2-3
CAYLGVAGAYTQYF
TGTGCCTATCTGGGGGTAGCGGGAGCGTATACGCAGTATTTT
>.|.|TRBV28|TRBJ1-5
CASSTEGRYSNQPQHF
TGTGCCAGCAGTACCGAGGGACGGTATAGCAATCAGCCCCAGCATTTT
>.|.|TRBV5-6|TRBJ2-1
CASSFRGTRDEQFF
TGTGCCAGCAGCTTCCGGGGCACGAGGGATGAGCAGTTCTTC
>.|medium-sized|TRBV11-2|TRBJ1-1
CASSLGGMNTEAFF
TGTGCCAGCAGCTTGGGAGGGATGAACACTGAAGCTTTCTTT
>.|.|TRBV19|TRBJ1-5
CASSITGTGDRAGQPQHF
TGTGCCAGTAGTATAACCGGGACCGGAGATAGAGCGGGTCAGCCCCAGCATTTT
>TRBD1|.|TRBV7-9|TRBJ2-2
CASSLLGQGNTGELFF
TGTGCCAGCAGCTTATTGGGACAGGGGAACACCGGGGAGCTGTTTTTT
>TRBD1|.|TRBV5-1|TRBJ1-2
CASSSDPDRGCTF
TGCGCCAGCAGCTCGGACCCGGACAGGGGGTGCACCTTC
>.|.|TRBV4-3|TRBJ1-2
CASSQVGLYGYTF
TGCGCCAGCAGCCAAGTCGGACTGTATGGCTACACCTTC
>TRBD1|.|TRBV5-6|TRBJ2-7
CASSLQGAIDEQYF
TGTGCCAGCAGCTTACAGGGGGCTATCGACGAGCAGTACTTC
>.|few|TRBV29-1|TRBJ2-7
CSVDKGSYEQYF
TGCAGCGTTGATAAAGGGTCCTACGAGCAGTACTTC
>.|.|TRBV29-1|TRBJ2-5
CSVERVGETQYF
TGCAGCGTTGAGAGGGTCGGAGAGACCCAGTACTTC
>.|once|TRBV11-2|TRBJ1-1
CASSLVVHTEAFF
TGTGCCAGCAGCTTAGTTGTGCACACTGAAGCTTTCTTT
>TRBD1|.|TRBV13|TRBJ2-7
CASSRGTGVDEQYF
TGTGCCAGCAGCCGGGGGACAGGGGTCGACGAGCAGTACTTC
>.|.|TRBV19|TRBJ1-2
CASKMETADNYGYTF
TGTGCCAGTAAAATGGAGACAGCCGATAACTATGGCTACACCTTC
>.|.|TRBV30|TRBJ1-5
CAWSYRDTDQPQHF
TGTGCCTGGAGTTACAGGGACACAGATCAGCCCCAGCATTTT
>.|.|TRBV7-3|TRBJ1-6
CASSLKKHGAVNNSPLHF
TGTGCCAGCAGCTTAAAGAAGCATGGGGCCGTAAATAATTCACCCCTCCACTTT
>.|.|TRBV5-1|TRBJ1-1
CASSLAAGASEAFF
TGCGCCAGCAGCTTGGCCGCGGGGGCTAGTGAAGCTTTCTTT
>TRBD1|.|TRBV19|TRBJ2-4
CASSSGTGWDIQYF
TGTGCCAGTAGTTCCGGGACAGGGTGGGACATTCAGTACTTC
>.|.|TRBV14|TRBJ1-2
CASSLQNTVSYGYTF
TGTGCCAGCAGCCTTCAAAATACCGTCAGCTATGGCTACACCTTC
>TRBD2|.|TRBV28|TRBJ2-7
CASSPRTSGRIEQYF
TGTGCCAGCAGTCCCCGGACTAGCGGGAGGATCGAGCAGTACTTC
>.|.|TRBV13|TRBJ2-7
CASSLGTGYSYEQYF
TGTGCCAGCAGCTTAGGGACAGGTTATTCCTACGAGCAGTACTTC
>TRBD2|.|TRBV7-6|TRBJ2-7
CASSLGSGGVEQYF
TGTGCCAGCAGCTTAGGATCTGGGGGGGTCGAGCAGTACTTC
>TRBD2|.|TRBV9|TRBJ2-3
CASSFFGLAFTDTQYF
TGTGCCAGCAGCTTTTTCGGACTAGCCTTCACAGATACGCAGTATTTT
>TRBD2|.|TRBV7-9|TRBJ2-7
CASSSDGGLAAYEQYF
TGTGCCAGCAGCTCGGATGGGGGACTAGCGGCCTACGAGCAGTACTTC
>.|.|TRBV5-1|TRBJ1-1
CASSLEGTNTEAFF
TGCGCCAGCAGCTTGGAGGGAACGAACACTGAAGCTTTCTTT
>TRBD1|.|TRBV6-1|TRBJ1-5
CAGGTGEQPQHF
TGTGCCGGTGGGACAGGGGAACAGCCCCAGCATTTT